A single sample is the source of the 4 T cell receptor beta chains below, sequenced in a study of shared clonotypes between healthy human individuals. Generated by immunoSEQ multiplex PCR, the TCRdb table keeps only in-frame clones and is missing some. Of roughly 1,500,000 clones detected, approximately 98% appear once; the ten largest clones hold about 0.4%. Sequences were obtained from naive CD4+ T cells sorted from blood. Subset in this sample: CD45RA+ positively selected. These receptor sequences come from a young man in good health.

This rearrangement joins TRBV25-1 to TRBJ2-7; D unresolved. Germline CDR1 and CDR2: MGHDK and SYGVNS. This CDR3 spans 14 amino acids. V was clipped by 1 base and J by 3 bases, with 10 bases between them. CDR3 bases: TGTGCCAGCAGTGAATCAAAGGGTTTCTACGAGCAGTACTTC. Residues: CASSESKGFYEQYF.

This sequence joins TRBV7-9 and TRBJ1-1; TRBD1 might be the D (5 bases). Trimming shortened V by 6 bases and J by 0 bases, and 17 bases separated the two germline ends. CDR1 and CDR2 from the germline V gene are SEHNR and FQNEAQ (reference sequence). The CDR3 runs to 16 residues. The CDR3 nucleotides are TGTGCCAGCAGTCCCGGGGGGGACCCCTTGAACACTGAAGCTTTCTTT. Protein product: CASSPGGDPLNTEAFF.

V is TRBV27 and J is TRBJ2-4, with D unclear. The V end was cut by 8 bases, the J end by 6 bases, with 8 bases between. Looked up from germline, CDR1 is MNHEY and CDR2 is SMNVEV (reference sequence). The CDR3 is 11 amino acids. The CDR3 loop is CASHRGNIQYF. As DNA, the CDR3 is TGTGCCAGCCACCGTGGAAACATTCAGTACTTC.

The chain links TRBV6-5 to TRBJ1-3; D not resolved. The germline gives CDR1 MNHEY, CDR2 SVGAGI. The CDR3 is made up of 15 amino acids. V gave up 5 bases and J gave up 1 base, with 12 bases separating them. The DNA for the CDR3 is TGTGCCAGCAGTCAATCGATCCCGTCTGGAAACACCATATATTTT. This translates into CASSQSIPSGNTIYF.